These 11 T cell receptor beta chains were sequenced from one sample in a study of immune characterization of retroperitoneal liposarcoma. MiXCR, applied by TCRdb to the PCR reads, yields one record per CDR3 protein. The table records roughly 20,000 distinct CDR3 sequences, more than 30% of them present only once. The sample consisted of blood. The receptors were sampled from a male donor with retroperitoneal liposarcoma.

V and J are TRBV27 and TRBJ2-3; TRBD2 aligns across 12 bases. The ends lost 6 bases at V and 5 bases at J; junction bases unmatched: 12. In germline, CDR1 is MNHEY, CDR2 SMNVEV (reference sequence). The CDR3 is 17 amino acids. The CDR3 DNA reads TGTGCCAGCAGCCTTCGGACTAGCGGGGCTGTAGGAGATACGCAGTATTTT. Its translation is CASSLRTSGAVGDTQYF.

This clonotype was observed a handful of times. This rearrangement joins TRBV7-3 to TRBJ2-3; TRBD1 is a possible D gene (6 bases). V was pared by 4 bases and J by 4 bases, with 12 bases between. Germline CDR1 and CDR2: SGHTA and FQGTGA. The CDR3 is 14 amino acids. CDR3 in DNA: TGTGCCAGCAGCTCGCGACAGGTCCCAGATACGCAGTATTTT. Its translation: CASSSRQVPDTQYF.

By its share, this clonotype is medium-sized. The chain carries TRBV10-1 and TRBJ2-1, with D maybe TRBD1 (5 bases). Germline V gives CDR1 WNHNN, CDR2 SYGVQD (reference sequence). The CDR3 has 13 residues. Trimming left V 2 bases short and J 10 bases short, with 12 bases between. The CDR3 DNA is TGCGCCAGCAGTGAGGGACACTCCTACGAGCAGTTCTTC. Its protein is CASSEGHSYEQFF.

This clonotype is classed as medium-sized. The V and J genes are TRBV6-1 and TRBJ2-1, with a possible D match to TRBD2 (5 bases). The V gene's germline CDR1 is MNHNS and CDR2 SASEGT. The CDR3 loop spans 14 amino acids. The V end lost 8 bases, the J end lost 0 bases, and 11 bases lay between the germline ends. CDR3 DNA sequence: TGTGCCAGCGCAACGGAGGACTCCTACAATGAGCAGTTCTTC. This gives the protein CASATEDSYNEQFF.

There are many counts of this clonotype. The chain uses TRBV27 and TRBJ2-6, with 9 bases lining up with TRBD1. Germline V CDR1 and CDR2: MNHEY, SMNVEV (reference sequence). V lost 5 bases to trimming and J lost 2 bases; unmatched junction nucleotides: 10. The CDR3 runs to 18 residues. In DNA, the CDR3 is TGTGCCAGCAGTCCGGGACAGGGACTAATTACTGGGGCCAACGTCCTGACTTTC. Translating gives CASSPGQGLITGANVLTF.

The J gene is TRBJ2-5, the V gene TRBV12-3 or TRBV12-4, with D possibly being TRBD1 (5 bases). The CDR3 length is 15 residues. V lost 6 bases and J lost 5, with 19 bases in between. CDR3 amino acids: CASSPVGAFGETQYF. In DNA, the CDR3 is TGTGCCAGCAGCCCGGTAGGGGCTTTTGGCGAGACCCAGTACTTC.

This clonotype was detected a few times. The chain combines TRBV12-3 or TRBV12-4 with TRBJ2-2, with D perhaps matching TRBD2 (5 bases). The CDR3 has 13 residues. Trimming shortened V by 4 bases and J by 6 bases, and 9 bases separated the two germline ends. The CDR3 region is CASSSHGAGELFF. The CDR3 DNA reads TGTGCCAGCAGTTCTCACGGGGCCGGGGAGCTGTTTTTT.

The V and J genes are TRBV11-3 and TRBJ2-7; no reliable D call. The V gene lost 5 bases and the J gene lost 5 bases, with 13 bases spanning the gap. The length of the CDR3 is 13 residues. The V gene's germline CDR1 is SGHNT and CDR2 YENEEA. CDR3 in DNA: TGTGCCAGCAGCCTGGGCGGTCCCAACGAGCAGTACTTC. Residues: CASSLGGPNEQYF.

This clonotype was seen a few times. This chain links TRBV11-2 with TRBJ2-2, with 9 bases identical to TRBD2. Germline CDR1 and CDR2: SGHAT and FQNNGV. The CDR3 consists of 18 residues. Trimming removed 2 bases from V and 1 base from J; junction bases left unmatched: 8. This CDR3 reads CASSLTRPTSGNTGELFF. The DNA for the CDR3 is TGTGCCAGCAGCTTAACCCGCCCGACTAGCGGGAACACCGGGGAGCTGTTTTTT.

On this clonotype: Since a much larger clone is just one base distant, this may be a read error. The conserved closing phenylalanine or tryptophan is absent in this CDR3, likely reflecting a read error. The V call is TRBV6-6, the J call TRBJ2-7; 7 nucleotides align to TRBD2. The DNA matches TRBJ2-1 better at its end, which makes the J call doubtful. The CDR3 is made up of 14 amino acids. The germline V gene encodes CDR1 MNHNY and CDR2 SVGAGI (reference sequence). The CDR3 bases are TGTGCCAGCAGCCTCTTTGCGGGGGAAATGCAGCAGTTCTGC. As protein: CASSLFAGEMQQFC.

The rearrangement links TRBV6-6 to TRBJ2-1, with D uncertain. The CDR3 consists of 12 residues. V shed 1 base and J shed 10 bases, with 8 bases lying between them. Looked up from germline, CDR1 is MNHNY and CDR2 is SVGAGI (reference sequence). In DNA, the CDR3 is TGTGCCAGCAGTTACTTTTCATCCGAGCAGTTCTTC. It yields the protein CASSYFSSEQFF.